Described below is a single TCR beta chain sequence and its context. The sample comes from a study of control samples from healthy donors and cancer patients. This CDR3 comprises 15 residues. In germline, CDR1 is SGDLS, CDR2 YYNGEE. Trimming took 0 bases from V and 4 from J, leaving 11 bases between them. Repertoires were generated with immunoSEQ multiplex PCR, while TCRdb's copy carries only in-frame clones and drops some. The sample has 400,000 to 500,000 clones; approximately 90% are singletons. This chain uses TRBV9 with TRBJ2-1; D is ambiguous. The TCR originated in a man aged 40-50 years with head and neck cancer. Sequencing was done on a sample of PBMCs. The CDR3 coding sequence is TGTGCCAGCAGCGTAGCCTCCTCTTATTACAATGAGCAGTTCTTC. Amino acid sequence: CASSVASSYYNEQFF.